This T cell receptor (beta chain) was observed in a study of T cells after yellow fever vaccination. Findings and caveats of the study: The secondary response showed a weaker magnitude and a faster peak, day 5 versus 15. Across the CD4 and CD8 compartments, a small share of clonotypes was present in both. Post-booster samples contained most primary-vaccination clones (more than 95% CD4, around 88% CD8).

There are many counts of this clonotype. The target antigen is unknown. Trimming removed 2 bases from V and 6 bases from J, with 4 bases in between. From germline, CDR1 is SGHVS and CDR2 FNYEAQ. The CDR3 runs to 12 residues. UMIs were added to TCR cDNA along with a universal primer site when it was made by 5'RACE template switching. In TCRdb, the 5' RACE reads were re-called with MiXCR into one record per CDR3 protein. This sample has some 250,000 distinct CDR3 sequences, with roughly 3.7% found just once. This sample comprised PBMCs, obtained 15 days after the yellow fever booster vaccination. The rearrangement links TRBV7-6 to TRBJ2-2; no definite D call. The clonotype was recovered from a man between 18 and 35 years old who received the YFV17D yellow fever vaccine. For the CDR3, the DNA is TGTGCCAGCAGCTTACTACCCGGGGAGCTGTTTTTT. It encodes CASSLLPGELFF.